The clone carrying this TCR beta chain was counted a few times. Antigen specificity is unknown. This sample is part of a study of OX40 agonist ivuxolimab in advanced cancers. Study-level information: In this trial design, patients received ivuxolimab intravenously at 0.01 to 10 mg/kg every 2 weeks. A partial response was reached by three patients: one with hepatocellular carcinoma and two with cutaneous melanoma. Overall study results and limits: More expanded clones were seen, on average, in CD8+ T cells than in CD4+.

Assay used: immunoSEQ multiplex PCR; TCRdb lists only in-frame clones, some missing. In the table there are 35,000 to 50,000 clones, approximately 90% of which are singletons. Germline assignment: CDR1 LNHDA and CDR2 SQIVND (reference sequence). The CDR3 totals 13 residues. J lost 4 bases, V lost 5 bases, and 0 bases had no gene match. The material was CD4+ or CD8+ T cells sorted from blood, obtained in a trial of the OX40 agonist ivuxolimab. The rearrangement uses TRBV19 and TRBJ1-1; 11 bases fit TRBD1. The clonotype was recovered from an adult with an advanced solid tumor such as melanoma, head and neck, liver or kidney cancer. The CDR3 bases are TGTGCCAGTAGTGGGACAGGGGGCACTGAAGCTTTCTTT. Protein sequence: CASSGTGGTEAFF.